Below, one T cell receptor beta chain is given with its context. V dropped 1 base and J dropped 5 bases, with 14 bases sitting between them. CDR3 size: 15 residues. Germline V gene sequence: CDR1 MGHRA, CDR2 YSYEKL. As originally analysed: Reference gene primer amplification in the assay estimated nucleated cell counts. The data were produced by immunoSEQ multiplex PCR, yet TCRdb's version contains in-frame clones alone and is incomplete. V, J and clone size derive from that table, while D and trimming were established from the DNA sequence. This sample carries roughly 140,000 clones, around 82% of them seen once, and the ten largest clones take around 4.4%. This sample stems from a study of blood T cell repertoires in COVID-19.

Sequencing was carried out using peripheral blood. The origin of this receptor is a man between 60 and 75 years old with acute or convalescent COVID-19. The chain combines TRBV4-1 with TRBJ1-2, with D possibly being TRBD1 (5 bases). The CDR3 DNA sequence: TGCGCCAGCAGCCAAGGTTCAGGGTGGGAATATGGCTACACCTTC. This encodes CASSQGSGWEYGYTF.